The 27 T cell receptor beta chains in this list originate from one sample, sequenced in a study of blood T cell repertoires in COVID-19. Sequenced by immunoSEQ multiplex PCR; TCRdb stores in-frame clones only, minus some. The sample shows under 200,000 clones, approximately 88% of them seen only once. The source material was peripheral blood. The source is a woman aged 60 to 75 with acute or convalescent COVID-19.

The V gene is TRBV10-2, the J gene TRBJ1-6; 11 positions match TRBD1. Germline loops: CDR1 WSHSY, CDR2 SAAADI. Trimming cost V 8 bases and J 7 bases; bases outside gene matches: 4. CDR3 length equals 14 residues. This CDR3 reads CASGTGGGNSPLHF. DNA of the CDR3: TGCGCCAGCGGGACAGGGGGGGGGAATTCACCCCTCCACTTT.

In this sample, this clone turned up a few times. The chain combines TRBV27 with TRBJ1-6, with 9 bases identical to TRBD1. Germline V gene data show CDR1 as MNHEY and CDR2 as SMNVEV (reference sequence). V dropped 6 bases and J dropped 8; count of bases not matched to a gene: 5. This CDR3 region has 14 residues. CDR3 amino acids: CASREQGAYSPLHF. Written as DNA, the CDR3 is TGTGCCAGCAGGGAACAGGGGGCTTATTCACCCCTCCACTTT.

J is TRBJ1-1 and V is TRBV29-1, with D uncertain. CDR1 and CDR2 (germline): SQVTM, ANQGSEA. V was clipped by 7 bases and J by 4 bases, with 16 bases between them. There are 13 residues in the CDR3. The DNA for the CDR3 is TGCAGCGCCGACCTCTCAGCGTCCACTGAAGCTTTCTTT. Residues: CSADLSASTEAFF.

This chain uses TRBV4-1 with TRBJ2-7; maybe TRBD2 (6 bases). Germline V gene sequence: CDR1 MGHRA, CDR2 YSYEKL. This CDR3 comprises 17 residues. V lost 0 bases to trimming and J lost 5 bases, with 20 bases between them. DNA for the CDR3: TGCGCCAGCAGCCAAGACGGAGTTGGGGGGAGAATCGACGAGCAGTACTTC. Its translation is CASSQDGVGGRIDEQYF.

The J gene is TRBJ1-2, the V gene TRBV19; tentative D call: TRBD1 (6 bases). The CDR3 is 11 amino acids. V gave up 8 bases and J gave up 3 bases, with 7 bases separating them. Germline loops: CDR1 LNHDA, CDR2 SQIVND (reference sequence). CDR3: CASRTDYGYTF. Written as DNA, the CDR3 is TGTGCCAGTCGGACAGACTATGGCTACACCTTC.

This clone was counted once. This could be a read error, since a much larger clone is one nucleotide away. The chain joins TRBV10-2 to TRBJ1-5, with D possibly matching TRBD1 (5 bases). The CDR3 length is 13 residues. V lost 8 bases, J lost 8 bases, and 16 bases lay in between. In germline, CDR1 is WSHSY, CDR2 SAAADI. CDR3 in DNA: TGCGCCAGCTGTGGACGGGACTCGGAGCCCCAGCATTTT. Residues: CASCGRDSEPQHF.

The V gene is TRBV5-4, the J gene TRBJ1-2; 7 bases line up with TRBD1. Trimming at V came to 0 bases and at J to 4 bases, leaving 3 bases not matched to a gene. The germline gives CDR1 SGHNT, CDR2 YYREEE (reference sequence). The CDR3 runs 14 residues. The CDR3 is CASSLGQGGYGYTF. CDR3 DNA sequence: TGTGCCAGCAGCTTGGGGCAGGGGGGCTATGGCTACACCTTC.

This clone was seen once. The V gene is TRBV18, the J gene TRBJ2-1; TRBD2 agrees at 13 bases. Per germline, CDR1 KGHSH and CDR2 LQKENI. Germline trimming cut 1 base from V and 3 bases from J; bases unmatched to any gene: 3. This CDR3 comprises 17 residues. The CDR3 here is CASSPRLAGGLYNEQFF. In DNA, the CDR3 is TGTGCCAGCTCACCACGACTAGCGGGGGGCCTCTACAATGAGCAGTTCTTC.

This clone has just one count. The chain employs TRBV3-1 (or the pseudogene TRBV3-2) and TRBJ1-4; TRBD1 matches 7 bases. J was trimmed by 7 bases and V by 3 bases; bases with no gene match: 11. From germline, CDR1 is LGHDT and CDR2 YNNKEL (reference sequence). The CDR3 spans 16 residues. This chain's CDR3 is CASSHHPGGSGEKLFF. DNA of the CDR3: TGTGCCAGCAGCCACCATCCAGGGGGGTCCGGTGAAAAACTGTTTTTT.

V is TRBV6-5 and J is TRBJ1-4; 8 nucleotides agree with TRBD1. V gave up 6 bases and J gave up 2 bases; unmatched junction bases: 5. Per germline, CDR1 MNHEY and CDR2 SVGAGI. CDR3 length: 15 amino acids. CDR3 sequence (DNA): TGTGCCAGCAGCACACACAGGGGGACTAATGAAAAACTGTTTTTT. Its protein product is CASSTHRGTNEKLFF.

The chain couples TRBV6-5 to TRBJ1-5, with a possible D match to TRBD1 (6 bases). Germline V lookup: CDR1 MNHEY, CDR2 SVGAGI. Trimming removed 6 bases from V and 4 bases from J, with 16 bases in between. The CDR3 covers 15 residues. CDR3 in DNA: TGTGCCAGCAGCAGTACAGGGTCTGGGAATCAGCCCCAGCATTTT. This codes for CASSSTGSGNQPQHF.

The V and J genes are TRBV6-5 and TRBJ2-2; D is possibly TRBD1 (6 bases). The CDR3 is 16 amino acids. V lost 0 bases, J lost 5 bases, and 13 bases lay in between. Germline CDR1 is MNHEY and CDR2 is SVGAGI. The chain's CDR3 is CASSYSNRQATGELFF. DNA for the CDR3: TGTGCCAGCAGTTACTCCAATCGACAGGCGACCGGGGAGCTGTTTTTT.

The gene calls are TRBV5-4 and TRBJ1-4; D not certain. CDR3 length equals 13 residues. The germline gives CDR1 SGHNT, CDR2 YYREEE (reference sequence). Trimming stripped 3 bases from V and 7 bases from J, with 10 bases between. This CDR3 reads CASSYQETEKLFF. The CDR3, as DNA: TGTGCCAGCAGCTACCAGGAAACTGAAAAACTGTTTTTT. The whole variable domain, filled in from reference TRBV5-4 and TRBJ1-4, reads ETGVTQSPTHLIKTRGQQVTLRCSSQSGHNTVSWYQQALGQGPQFIFQYYREEENGRGNFPPRFSGLQFPNYSSELNVNALELDDSALYLCASSYQETEKLFFGSGTQLSVL.

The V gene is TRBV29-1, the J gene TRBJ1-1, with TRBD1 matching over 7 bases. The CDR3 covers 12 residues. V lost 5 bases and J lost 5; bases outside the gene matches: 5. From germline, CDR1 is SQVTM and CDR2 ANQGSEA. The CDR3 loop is CSVRQGGTEAFF. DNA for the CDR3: TGCAGCGTTCGACAGGGCGGAACTGAAGCTTTCTTT.

The CDR3 reads CASSPGTDTYGYTF. CDR3 in DNA: TGTGCCAGCAGCCCCGGGACAGATACCTATGGCTACACCTTC. V and J are TRBV7-9 and TRBJ1-2, with 7 bases fitting TRBD1. The germline CDR1 and CDR2 sequences are SEHNR and FQNEAQ (reference sequence). The CDR3 runs 14 residues. The V gene end was trimmed by 5 bases and the J gene end by 4 bases; junction bases not matched to a gene: 7. Drawing the rest from reference TRBV7-9 and TRBJ1-2, the complete variable domain is DTGVSQNPRHKITKRGQNVTFRCDPISEHNRLYWYRQTLGQGPEFLTYFQNEAQLEKSRLLSDRFSAERPKGSFSTLEIQRTEQGDSAMYLCASSPGTDTYGYTFGSGTRLTVV.

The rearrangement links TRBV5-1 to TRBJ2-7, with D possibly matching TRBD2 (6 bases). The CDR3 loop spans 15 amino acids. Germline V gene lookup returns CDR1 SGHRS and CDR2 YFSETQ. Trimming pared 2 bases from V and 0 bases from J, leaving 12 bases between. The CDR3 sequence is CASSLGTYSSYEQYF. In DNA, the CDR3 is TGCGCCAGCAGCTTAGGGACTTATAGCTCCTACGAGCAGTACTTC.

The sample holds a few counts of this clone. The CDR3 nucleotides read TGTGCCAGCAGCTACGACAGGGGAGGCACTGAAGCTTTCTTT. Translating it yields CASSYDRGGTEAFF. This chain uses TRBV5-4 with TRBJ1-1; TRBD1 matches at 8 bases. Germline-derived CDR1 and CDR2 are SGHNT and YYREEE (reference sequence). There are 14 residues in the CDR3. V trimming: 3 bases; J trimming: 4 bases; junction bases outside the gene matches: 5.

The CDR3 DNA follows: TGTGCCAGCAGCCAAGATCAGGCAGCCTATAATTCACCCCTCCACTTT. Translated, it gives CASSQDQAAYNSPLHF. The chain combines TRBV4-2 with TRBJ1-6; no clear D. CDR1 LGHNA and CDR2 YNFKEQ come from the germline V gene. The length of the CDR3 is 16 residues. V dropped 0 bases and J dropped 2 bases, with 8 bases sitting between them.

The CDR3 nucleotides read TGTGCCAGCAGCTTGGAATGGGGGGACCGCCAGCATTTT. This sequence encodes CASSLEWGDRQHF. The J gene is TRBJ1-5, the V gene TRBV5-8; D is perhaps TRBD1 (5 bases). The CDR3 extends over 13 amino acids. The germline gives CDR1 SGHTS, CDR2 YDEGEE. V was cut by 0 bases and J by 12 bases, with 13 bases left in between. Full variable domain (rest looked up from reference TRBV5-8 and TRBJ1-5): EAGVTQSPTHLIKTRGQQATLRCSPISGHTSVYWYQQALGLGLQFLLWYDEGEERNRGNFPPRFSGRQFPNYSSELNVNALELEDSALYLCASSLEWGDRQHFGDGTRLSIL.

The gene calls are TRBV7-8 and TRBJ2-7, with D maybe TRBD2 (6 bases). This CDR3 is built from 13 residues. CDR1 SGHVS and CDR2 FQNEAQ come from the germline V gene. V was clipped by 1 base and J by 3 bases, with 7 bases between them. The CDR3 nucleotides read TGTGCCAGCAGCTTAGTGGGGGGCTACGAGCAGTACTTC. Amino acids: CASSLVGGYEQYF.

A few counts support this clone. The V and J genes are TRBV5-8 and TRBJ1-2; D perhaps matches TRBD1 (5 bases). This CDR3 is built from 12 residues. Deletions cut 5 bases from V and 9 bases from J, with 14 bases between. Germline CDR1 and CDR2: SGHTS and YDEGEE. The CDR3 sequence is CASRLRAASYTF. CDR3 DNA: TGTGCCAGCAGGCTCAGGGCGGCGAGCTACACCTTC.

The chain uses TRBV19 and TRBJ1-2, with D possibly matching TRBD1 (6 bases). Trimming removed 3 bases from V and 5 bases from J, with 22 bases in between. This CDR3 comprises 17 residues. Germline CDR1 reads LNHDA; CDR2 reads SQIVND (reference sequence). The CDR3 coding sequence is TGTGCCAGTAGTATTACCGCCGGGGCAGGGGATGGGTATGGCTACACCTTC. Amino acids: CASSITAGAGDGYGYTF.

CDR3 sequence: CASSYLAGGGTGELFF. The CDR3 coding sequence is TGTGCCAGCAGTTACCTAGCGGGGGGAGGCACCGGGGAGCTGTTTTTT. The J gene is TRBJ2-2, the V gene TRBV6-2 or TRBV6-3, with TRBD2 matching 11 bases. V shed 2 bases and J 4 bases; nucleotides not matched to a gene: 3. CDR3 length: 16 amino acids. Germline lookup yields CDR1 MNHEY and CDR2 SVGEGT.

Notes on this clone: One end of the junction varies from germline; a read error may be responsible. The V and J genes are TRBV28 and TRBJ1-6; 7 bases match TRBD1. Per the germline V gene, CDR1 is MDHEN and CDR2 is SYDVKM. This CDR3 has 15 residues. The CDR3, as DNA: TGTGCCAGCAGTACCGGACAGGTCCATAATTCATCCCTCCACTTT. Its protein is CASSTGQVHNSSLHF.

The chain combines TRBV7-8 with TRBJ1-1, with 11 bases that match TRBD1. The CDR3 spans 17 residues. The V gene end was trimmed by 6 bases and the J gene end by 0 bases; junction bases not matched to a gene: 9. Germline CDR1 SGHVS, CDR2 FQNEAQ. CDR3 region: CASSREDRGRMNTEAFF. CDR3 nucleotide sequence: TGTGCCAGCAGTAGGGAGGACAGGGGGCGGATGAACACTGAAGCTTTCTTT. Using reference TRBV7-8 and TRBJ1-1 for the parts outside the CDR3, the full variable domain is GAGVSQSPRYKVAKRGQDVALRCDPISGHVSLFWYQQALGQGPEFLTYFQNEAQLDKSGLPSDRFFAERPEGSVSTLKIQRTQQEDSAVYLCASSREDRGRMNTEAFFGQGTRLTVV.

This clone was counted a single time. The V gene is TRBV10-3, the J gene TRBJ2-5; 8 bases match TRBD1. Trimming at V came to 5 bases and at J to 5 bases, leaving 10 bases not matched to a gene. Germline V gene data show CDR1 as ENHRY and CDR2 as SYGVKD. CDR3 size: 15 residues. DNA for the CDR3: TGTGCCATCAGTTCCCCAGGGGGCGCGGGGGAGACCCAGTACTTC. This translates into CAISSPGGAGETQYF.

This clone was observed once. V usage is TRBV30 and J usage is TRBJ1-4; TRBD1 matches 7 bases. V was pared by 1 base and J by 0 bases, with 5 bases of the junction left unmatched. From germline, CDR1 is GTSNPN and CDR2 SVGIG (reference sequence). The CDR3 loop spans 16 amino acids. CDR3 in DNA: TGTGCCTGGAGTGGGACAGGAGCTGCAACTAATGAAAAACTGTTTTTT. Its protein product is CAWSGTGAATNEKLFF.